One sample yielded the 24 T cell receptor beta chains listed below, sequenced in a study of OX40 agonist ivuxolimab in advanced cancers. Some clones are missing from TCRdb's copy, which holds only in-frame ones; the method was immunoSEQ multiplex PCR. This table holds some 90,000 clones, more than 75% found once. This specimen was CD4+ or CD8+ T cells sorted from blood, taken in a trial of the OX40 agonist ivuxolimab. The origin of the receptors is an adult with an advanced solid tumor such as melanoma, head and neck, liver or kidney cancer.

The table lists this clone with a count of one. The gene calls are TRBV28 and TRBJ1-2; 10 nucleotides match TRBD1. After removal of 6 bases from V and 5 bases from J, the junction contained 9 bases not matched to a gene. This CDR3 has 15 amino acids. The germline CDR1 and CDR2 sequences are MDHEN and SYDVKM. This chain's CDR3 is CASSPYGTGVYGYTF. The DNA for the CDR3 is TGTGCCAGCAGCCCTTACGGGACAGGGGTATATGGCTACACCTTC.

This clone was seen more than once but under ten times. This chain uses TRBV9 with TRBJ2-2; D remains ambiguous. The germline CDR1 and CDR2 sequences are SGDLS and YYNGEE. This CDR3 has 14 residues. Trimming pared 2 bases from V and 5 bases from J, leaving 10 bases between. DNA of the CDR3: TGTGCCAGCAGCGTTGGCAGCCTTACCGGGGAGCTGTTTTTT. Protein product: CASSVGSLTGELFF.

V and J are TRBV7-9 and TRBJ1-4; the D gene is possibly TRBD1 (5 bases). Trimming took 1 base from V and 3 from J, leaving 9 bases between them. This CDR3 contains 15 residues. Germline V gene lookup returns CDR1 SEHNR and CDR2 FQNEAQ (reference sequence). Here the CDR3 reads CASSLEAGANEKLFF. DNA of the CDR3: TGTGCCAGCAGCTTAGAGGCGGGGGCTAATGAAAAACTGTTTTTT.

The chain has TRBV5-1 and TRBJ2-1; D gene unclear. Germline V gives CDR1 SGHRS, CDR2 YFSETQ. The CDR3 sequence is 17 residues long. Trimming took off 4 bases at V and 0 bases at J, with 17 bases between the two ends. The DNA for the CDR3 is TGCGCCAGCAGCCTGAGGTCGGGCGGAAGCTCCTACAATGAGCAGTTCTTC. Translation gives CASSLRSGGSSYNEQFF.

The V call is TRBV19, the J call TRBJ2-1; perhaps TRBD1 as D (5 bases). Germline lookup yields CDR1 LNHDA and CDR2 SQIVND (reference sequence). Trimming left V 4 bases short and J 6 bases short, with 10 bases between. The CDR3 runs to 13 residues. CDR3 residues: CASSTQGGNEQFF. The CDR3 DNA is TGTGCCAGTAGTACTCAGGGCGGCAATGAGCAGTTCTTC.

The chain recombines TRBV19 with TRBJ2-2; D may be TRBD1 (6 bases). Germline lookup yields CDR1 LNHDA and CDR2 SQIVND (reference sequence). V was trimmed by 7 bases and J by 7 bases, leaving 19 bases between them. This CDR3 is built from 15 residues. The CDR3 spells CASTIGQRGNGELFF. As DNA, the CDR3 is TGTGCCAGTACCATAGGGCAGAGGGGGAACGGGGAGCTGTTTTTT.

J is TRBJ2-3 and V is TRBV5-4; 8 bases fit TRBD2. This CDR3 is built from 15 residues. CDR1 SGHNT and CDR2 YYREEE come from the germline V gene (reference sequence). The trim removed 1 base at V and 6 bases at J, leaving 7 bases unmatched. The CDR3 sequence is CASSLPGLDWDTQYF. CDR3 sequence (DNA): TGTGCCAGCAGCTTGCCGGGACTAGACTGGGATACGCAGTATTTT.

The CDR3 here is CASSVLPLAGVTDTQYF. The CDR3 bases are TGTGCCAGCAGCGTACTCCCTCTAGCGGGAGTCACAGATACGCAGTATTTT. V is TRBV9 and J is TRBJ2-3; TRBD2 aligns across 10 bases. Unmatched junction bases numbered 7, after V lost 1 base and J lost 2 bases. Germline CDR1 is SGDLS and CDR2 is YYNGEE. This CDR3 spans 17 amino acids.

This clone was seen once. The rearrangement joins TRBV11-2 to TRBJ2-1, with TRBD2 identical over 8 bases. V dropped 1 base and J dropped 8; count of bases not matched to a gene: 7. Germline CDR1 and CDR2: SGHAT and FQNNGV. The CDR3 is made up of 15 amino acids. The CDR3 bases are TGTGCCAGCAGCTTAGTGTCAGCGGGAGCGGATGAGCAGTTCTTC. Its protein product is CASSLVSAGADEQFF.

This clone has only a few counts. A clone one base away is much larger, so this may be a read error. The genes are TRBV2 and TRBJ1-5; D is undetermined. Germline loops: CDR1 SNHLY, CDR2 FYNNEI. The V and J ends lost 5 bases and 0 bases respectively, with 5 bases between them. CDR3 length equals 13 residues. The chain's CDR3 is CASSRFSNQPQHF. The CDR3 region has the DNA TGTGCCAGCAGTCGATTTAGCAATCAGCCCCAGCATTTT.

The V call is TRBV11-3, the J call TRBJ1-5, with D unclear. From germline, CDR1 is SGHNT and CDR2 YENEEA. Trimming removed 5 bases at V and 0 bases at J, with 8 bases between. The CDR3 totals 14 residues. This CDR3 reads CASSRVSSNQPQHF. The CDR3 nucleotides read TGTGCCAGCAGCCGGGTCAGTAGCAATCAGCCCCAGCATTTT.

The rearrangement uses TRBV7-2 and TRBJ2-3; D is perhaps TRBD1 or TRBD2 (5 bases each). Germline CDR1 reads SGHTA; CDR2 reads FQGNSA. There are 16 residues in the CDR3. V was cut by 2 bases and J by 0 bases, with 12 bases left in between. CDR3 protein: CASSLLGRTSTDTQYF. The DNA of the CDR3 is TGTGCCAGCAGCTTACTGGGGCGGACTAGCACAGATACGCAGTATTTT.

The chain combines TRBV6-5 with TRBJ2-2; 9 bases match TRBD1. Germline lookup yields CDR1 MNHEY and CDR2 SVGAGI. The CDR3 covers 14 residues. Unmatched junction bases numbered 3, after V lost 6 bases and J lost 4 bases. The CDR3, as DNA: TGTGCCAGCAGCCGACAGGGGGTCACCGGGGAGCTGTTTTTT. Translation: CASSRQGVTGELFF.

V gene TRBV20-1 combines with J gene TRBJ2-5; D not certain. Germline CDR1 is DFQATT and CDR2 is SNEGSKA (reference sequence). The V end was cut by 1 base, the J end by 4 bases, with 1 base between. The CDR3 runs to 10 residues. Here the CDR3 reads CSARGETQYF. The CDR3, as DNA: TGCAGTGCTAGAGGAGAGACCCAGTACTTC.

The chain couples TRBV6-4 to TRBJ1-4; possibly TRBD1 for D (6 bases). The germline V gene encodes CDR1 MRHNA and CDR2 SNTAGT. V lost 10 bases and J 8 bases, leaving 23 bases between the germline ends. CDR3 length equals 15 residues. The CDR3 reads CATPRGGRVCEKLFF. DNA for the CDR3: TGTGCCACCCCGAGGGGGGGCAGGGTTTGCGAAAAACTGTTTTTT.

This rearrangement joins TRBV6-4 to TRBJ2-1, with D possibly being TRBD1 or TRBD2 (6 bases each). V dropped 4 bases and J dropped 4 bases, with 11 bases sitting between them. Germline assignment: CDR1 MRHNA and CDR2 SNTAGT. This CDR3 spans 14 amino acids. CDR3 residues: CASSVGGSYNEQFF. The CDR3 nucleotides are TGTGCCAGCAGTGTGGGGGGCTCATACAATGAGCAGTTCTTC.

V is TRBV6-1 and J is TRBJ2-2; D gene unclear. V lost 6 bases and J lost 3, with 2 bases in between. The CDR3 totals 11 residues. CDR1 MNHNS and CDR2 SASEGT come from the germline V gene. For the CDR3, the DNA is TGTGCCAGCAGACACACCGGGGAGCTGTTTTTT. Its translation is CASRHTGELFF.

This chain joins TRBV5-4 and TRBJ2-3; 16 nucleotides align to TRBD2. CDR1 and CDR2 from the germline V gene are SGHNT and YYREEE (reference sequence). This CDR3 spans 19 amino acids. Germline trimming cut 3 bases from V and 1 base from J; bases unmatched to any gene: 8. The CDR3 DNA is TGTGCCAGCAGCTCCTTCGGGACTAGCGGGAGGGCGGGCACAGATACGCAGTATTTT. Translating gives CASSSFGTSGRAGTDTQYF.

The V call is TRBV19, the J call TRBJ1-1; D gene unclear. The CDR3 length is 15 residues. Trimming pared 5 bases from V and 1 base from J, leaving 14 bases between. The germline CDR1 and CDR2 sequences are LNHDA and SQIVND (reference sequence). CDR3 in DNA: TGTGCCAGTAGTCCTCAGCAGGAAACGAACACTGAAGCTTTCTTT. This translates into CASSPQQETNTEAFF.

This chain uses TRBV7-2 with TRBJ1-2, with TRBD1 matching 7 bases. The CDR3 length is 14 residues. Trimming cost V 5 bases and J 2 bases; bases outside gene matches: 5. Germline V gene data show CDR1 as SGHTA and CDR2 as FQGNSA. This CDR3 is CASSRATGNYGYTF. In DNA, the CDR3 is TGTGCCAGCAGCCGAGCGACAGGGAACTATGGCTACACCTTC.

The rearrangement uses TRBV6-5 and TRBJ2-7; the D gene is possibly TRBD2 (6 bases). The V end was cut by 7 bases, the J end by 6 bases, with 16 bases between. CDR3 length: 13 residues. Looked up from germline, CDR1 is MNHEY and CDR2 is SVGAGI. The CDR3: CASTPRERREQYF. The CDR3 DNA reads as TGTGCCAGCACTCCTCGGGAGAGGCGCGAGCAGTACTTC.

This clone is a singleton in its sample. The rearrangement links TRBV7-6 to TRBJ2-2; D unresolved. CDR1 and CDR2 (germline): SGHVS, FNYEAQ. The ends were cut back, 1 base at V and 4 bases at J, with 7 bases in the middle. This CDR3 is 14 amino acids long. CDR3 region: CASSLVFSTGELFF. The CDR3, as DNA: TGTGCCAGCAGCTTAGTTTTCTCCACCGGGGAGCTGTTTTTT.

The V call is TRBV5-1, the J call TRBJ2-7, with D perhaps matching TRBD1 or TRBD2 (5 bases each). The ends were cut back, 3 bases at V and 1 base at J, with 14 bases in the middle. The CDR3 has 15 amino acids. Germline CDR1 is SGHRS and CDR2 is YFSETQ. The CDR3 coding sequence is TGCGCCAGCAGCTCCCCGGGACGCCAATCCTACGAGCAGTACTTC. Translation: CASSSPGRQSYEQYF.

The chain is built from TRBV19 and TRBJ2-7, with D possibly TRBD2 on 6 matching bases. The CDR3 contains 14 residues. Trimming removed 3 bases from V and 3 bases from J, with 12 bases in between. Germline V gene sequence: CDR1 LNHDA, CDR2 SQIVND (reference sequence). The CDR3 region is CASSIRRGDYEQYF. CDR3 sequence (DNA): TGTGCCAGTAGTATCCGGCGGGGAGACTACGAGCAGTACTTC.